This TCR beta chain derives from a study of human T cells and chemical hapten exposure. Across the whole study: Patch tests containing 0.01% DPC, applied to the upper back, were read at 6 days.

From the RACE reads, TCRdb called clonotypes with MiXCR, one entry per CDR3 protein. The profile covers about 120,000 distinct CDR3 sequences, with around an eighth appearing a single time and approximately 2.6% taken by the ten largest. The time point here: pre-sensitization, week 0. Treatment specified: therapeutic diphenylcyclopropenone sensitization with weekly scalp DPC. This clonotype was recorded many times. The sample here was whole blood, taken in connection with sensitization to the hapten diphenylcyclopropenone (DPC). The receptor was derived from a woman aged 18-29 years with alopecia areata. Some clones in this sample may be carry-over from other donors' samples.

The CDR3 sequence: CASRPSEVVGLRTDTQYF. In DNA, the CDR3 is TGTGCCAGCAGGCCTTCAGAGGTCGTTGGACTGCGCACAGATACGCAGTATTTT. V gene TRBV12-3 or TRBV12-4 combines with J gene TRBJ2-3, with D possibly TRBD2 on 5 matching bases. This CDR3 region has 18 residues. V was trimmed by 6 bases and J by 1 base, leaving 23 bases between them.